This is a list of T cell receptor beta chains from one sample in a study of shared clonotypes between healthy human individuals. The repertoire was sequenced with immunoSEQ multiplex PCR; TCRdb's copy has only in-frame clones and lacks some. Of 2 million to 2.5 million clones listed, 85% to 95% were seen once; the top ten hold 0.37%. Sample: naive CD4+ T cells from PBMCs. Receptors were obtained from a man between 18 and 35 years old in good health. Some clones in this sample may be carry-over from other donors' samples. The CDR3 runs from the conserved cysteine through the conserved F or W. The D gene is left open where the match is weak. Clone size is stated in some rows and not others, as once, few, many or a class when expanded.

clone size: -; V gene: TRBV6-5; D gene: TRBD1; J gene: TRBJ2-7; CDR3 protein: CASRPPGQGSHEQYF; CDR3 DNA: TGTGCCAGCAGGCCTCCGGGACAGGGCAGCCACGAGCAGTACTTC
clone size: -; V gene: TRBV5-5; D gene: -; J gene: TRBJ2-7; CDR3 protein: CASSARATPYEQYF; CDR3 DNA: TGTGCCAGCAGCGCCCGAGCTACCCCTTACGAGCAGTACTTC
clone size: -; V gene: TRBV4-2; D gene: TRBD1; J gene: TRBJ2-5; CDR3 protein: CASSQVRQGLETQYF; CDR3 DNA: TGTGCCAGCAGCCAAGTTCGACAGGGGTTGGAGACCCAGTACTTC
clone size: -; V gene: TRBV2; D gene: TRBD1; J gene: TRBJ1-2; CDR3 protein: CASSEGQARSNYGYTF; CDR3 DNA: TGTGCCAGCAGTGAGGGACAGGCTAGGTCTAACTATGGCTACACCTTC
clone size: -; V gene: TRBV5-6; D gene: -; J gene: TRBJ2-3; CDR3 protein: CASSFTAGPDTQYF; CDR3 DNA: TGTGCCAGCAGCTTTACGGCTGGGCCAGATACGCAGTATTTT
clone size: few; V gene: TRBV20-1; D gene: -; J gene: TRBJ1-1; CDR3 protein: CSGGVRTEAFF; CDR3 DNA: TGCAGTGGGGGGGTCCGAACTGAAGCTTTCTTT
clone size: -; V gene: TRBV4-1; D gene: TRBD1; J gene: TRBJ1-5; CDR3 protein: CASSRDGSGTGIGPQHF; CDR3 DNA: TGCGCCAGCAGCCGAGACGGATCCGGGACAGGGATTGGGCCCCAGCATTTT
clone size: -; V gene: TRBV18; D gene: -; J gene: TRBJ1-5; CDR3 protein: CASSPTGGGRLWPQHF; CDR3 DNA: TGTGCCAGCTCACCAACCGGCGGCGGCCGGTTATGGCCCCAGCATTTT
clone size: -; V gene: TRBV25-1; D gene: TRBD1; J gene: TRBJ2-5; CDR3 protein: CASSGPSQGAGETQYF; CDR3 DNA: TGTGCCAGCAGTGGTCCCTCGCAGGGGGCGGGGGAGACCCAGTACTTC
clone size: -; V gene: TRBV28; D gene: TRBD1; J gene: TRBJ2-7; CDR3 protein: CASTPQGQGSYEQYF; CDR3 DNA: TGTGCCAGCACCCCCCAGGGACAGGGGTCCTACGAGCAGTACTTC
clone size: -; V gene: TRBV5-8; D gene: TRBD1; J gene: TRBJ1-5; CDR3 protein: CASIGQGAYSNQPQHF; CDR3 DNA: TGTGCCAGTATAGGACAGGGTGCTTATAGCAATCAGCCCCAGCATTTT
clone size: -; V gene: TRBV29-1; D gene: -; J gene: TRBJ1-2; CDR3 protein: CSAGRTNYGYTF; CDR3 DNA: TGCAGCGCCGGACGAACTAACTATGGCTACACCTTC